The sequence of this T cell receptor beta chain was determined in a study of cytomegalovirus exposure and HLA in healthy donors. The PCR was carried out with 60 Vbeta primers and 13 Jbeta primers. Method: immunoSEQ multiplex PCR; TCRdb's copy keeps in-frame clones and lacks some. The top ten clones hold roughly 6.5% of a sample with 150,000 to 200,000 clones, around 83% of them seen once. Regarding the study as a whole: Later on, an analysis found that several of the most significant clusters appeared to be linked to common viral pathogens, which included parvovirus B19. Sequencing likely caused a cluster of highly shared sequence variants. Reports state that TCR beta sequences accurately predicted most subjects' HLA-A and HLA-B alleles. A list of approximately 160 TCR beta chains associated with cytomegalovirus was given.

The CDR3 consists of 15 residues. The V gene's germline CDR1 is SGHNT and CDR2 YENEEA. Trimming took off 5 bases at V and 4 bases at J, with 17 bases between the two ends. Concerning this clone: Its antigen is not identified.

This receptor was taken from a man aged 50-60 years in good health and CMV-seropositive. The V call is TRBV11-3, the J call TRBJ1-1; TRBD1 is a possible D gene (5 bases). What was sequenced was PBMCs. CDR3 nucleotide sequence: TGTGCCAGCAGCGGGCGAGGTCAGGGTTCCACTGAAGCTTTCTTT. Translated: CASSGRGQGSTEAFF.